This entry is about one T cell receptor (beta chain). Primed by a sample-barcoded 5' primer and a J-beta primer mix, a second PCR proceeded for about 7 to 11 cycles. Using its own MiXCR run on the 5' RACE reads, TCRdb lists one record per CDR3 protein. Of hundreds of thousands of distinct CDR3 sequences in the sample, more than 20% were seen once. The V end was cut by 2 bases, the J end by 3 bases, with 12 bases between. This CDR3 contains 14 residues. CDR1 is SGHDT and CDR2 is YYEEEE in the germline V gene. This sample was included in a study of blood T cells in healthy people across ages. The sequence derives from a man between 65 and 79 years old in good health. The V gene is TRBV5-6, the J gene TRBJ2-7; a weak D match, TRBD2 (5 bases). The sample taken for sequencing was blood. In nucleotides, the CDR3 is TGTGCCAGCAGCTTACGGGGAGCTATCTACGAGCAGTACTTC. As protein: CASSLRGAIYEQYF.